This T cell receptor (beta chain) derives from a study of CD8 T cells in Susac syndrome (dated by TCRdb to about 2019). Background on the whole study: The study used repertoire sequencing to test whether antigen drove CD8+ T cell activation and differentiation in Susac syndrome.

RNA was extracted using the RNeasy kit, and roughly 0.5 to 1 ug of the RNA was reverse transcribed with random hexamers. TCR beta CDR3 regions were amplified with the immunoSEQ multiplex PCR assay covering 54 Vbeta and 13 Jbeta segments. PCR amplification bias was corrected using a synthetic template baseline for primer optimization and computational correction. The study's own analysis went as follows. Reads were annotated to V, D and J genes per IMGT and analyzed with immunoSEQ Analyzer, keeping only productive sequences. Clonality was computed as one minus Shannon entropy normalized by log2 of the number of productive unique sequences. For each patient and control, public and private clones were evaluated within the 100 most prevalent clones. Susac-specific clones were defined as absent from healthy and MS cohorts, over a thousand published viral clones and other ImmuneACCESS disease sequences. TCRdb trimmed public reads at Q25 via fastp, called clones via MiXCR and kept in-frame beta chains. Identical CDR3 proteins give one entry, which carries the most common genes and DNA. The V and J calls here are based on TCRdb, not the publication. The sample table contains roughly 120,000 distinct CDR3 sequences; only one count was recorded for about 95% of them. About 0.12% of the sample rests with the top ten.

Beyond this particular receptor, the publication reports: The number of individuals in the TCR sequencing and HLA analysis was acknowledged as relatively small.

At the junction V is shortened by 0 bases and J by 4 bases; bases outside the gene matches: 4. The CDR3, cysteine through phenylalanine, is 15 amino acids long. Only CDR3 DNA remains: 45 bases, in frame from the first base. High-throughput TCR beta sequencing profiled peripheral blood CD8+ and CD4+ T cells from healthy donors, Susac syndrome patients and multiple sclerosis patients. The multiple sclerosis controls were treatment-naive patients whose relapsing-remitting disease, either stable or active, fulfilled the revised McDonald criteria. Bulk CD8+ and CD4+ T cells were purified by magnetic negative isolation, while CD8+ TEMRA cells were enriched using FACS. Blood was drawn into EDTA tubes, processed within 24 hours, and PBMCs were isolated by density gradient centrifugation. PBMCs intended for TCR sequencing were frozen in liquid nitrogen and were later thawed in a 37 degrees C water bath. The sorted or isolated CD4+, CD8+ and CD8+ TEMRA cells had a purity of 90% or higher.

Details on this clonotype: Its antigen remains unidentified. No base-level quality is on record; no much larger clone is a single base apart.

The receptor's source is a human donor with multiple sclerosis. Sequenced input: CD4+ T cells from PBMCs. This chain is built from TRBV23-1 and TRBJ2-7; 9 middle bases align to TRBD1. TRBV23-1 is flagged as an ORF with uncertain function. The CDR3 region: CASSQSDRGRYEQYF. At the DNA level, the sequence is TGCGCCAGCAGTCAATCGGACAGGGGACGTTACGAGCAGTACTTC.